What follows is one T cell receptor beta chain and its context. V was trimmed by 6 bases and J by 0 bases, leaving 9 bases between them. The length of the CDR3 is 13 residues. Participants, roughly 18 to 89 years old, spanned some 23 US areas. Authors' data handling: Using reference gene primer amplification, nucleated cell counts were estimated. Produced via immunoSEQ multiplex PCR; TCRdb's table is partial and in-frame only. That table is the source of V, J and clone size, and D and trimming were worked out from the DNA. This table holds 88,000 or so clones, more than 85% found once. The data derive from a study of blood T cell repertoires in COVID-19. Looking at the study overall: There were acute and convalescent COVID-19 samples, and they came from the United States, Italy and Spain. Sources were T cells, B-cell-depleted T cells, or PBMCs; the material itself was cDNA or gDNA.

Material: PBMCs or T cells enriched from blood (not recorded which). The gene calls are TRBV12-3 or TRBV12-4 and TRBJ2-7; D gene unclear. The sequence derives from a woman in her 50s with acute COVID-19. CDR3 nucleotide sequence: TGTGCCAGCAGGCTAGAAGGCTCCTACGAGCAGTACTTC. It translates to CASRLEGSYEQYF.